Presented here are 10 T cell receptor beta chains from one specimen sequenced in a study of T cell changes during pregnancy in multiple sclerosis. TCRdb keeps only in-frame clones here, not all; method: immunoSEQ multiplex PCR. The repertoire includes 80,000 or so clones, about 90% of them detected once, and about 2.8% sits in the top ten. Sample: peripheral blood, taken before pregnancy. The receptors stem from a female donor with multiple sclerosis, enrolled in a pregnancy study.

The gene calls are TRBV25-1 and TRBJ1-1; tentative D call: TRBD1 (5 bases). Germline lookup yields CDR1 MGHDK and CDR2 SYGVNS. This CDR3 region has 13 residues. Trimming pared 6 bases from V and 1 base from J, leaving 9 bases between. DNA for the CDR3: TGTGCCAGCAGAGTCGACAGGAACACTGAAGCTTTCTTT. Amino acid sequence: CASRVDRNTEAFF.

Remarks on this clone: The junction and the germline gene differ at one end; a read error may be behind it. The chain links TRBV7-2 to TRBJ1-1; D perhaps matches TRBD1 (5 bases). The CDR3 extends over 13 amino acids. Per germline, CDR1 SGHTA and CDR2 FQGNSA. The CDR3 DNA reads TGTGCCAGCAGCTTAGGGGGCGCAGGCGCGGACGAATTT. This translates into CASSLGGAGADEF. Drawing the rest from reference TRBV7-2 and TRBJ1-1, the complete variable domain is GAGVSQSPSNKVTEKGKDVELRCDPISGHTALYWYRQSLGQGLEFLIYFQGNSAPDKSGLPSDRFSAERTGGSVSTLTIQRTQQEDSAVYLCASSLGGAGADEFGQGTRLTVV.

Comments on this clone: Other nucleotide sequences from this sample produce the same CDR3. The chain is built from TRBV4-3 and TRBJ1-1; D is perhaps TRBD1 (5 bases). V lost 5 bases and J lost 3, with 13 bases in between. CDR1 LGHNA and CDR2 YSLEER come from the germline V gene. This CDR3 has 14 amino acids. The CDR3 is CASSSKGGDTEAFF. In nucleotides, the CDR3 is TGCGCCAGCAGCTCAAAGGGAGGGGACACTGAAGCTTTCTTT.

This chain joins TRBV5-3 and TRBJ2-7; 7 nucleotides line up with TRBD1. TRBV5-3 is treated as an ORF (open reading frame) with a function not yet certain. V was clipped by 4 bases and J by 1 base; unmatched bases: 8. The CDR3 loop spans 15 amino acids. For the CDR3, the DNA is TGTGCCAGAAGCATCCACAGGGGACCTTCCTACGAGCAGTACTTC. Its protein is CARSIHRGPSYEQYF.

V gene TRBV5-4 combines with J gene TRBJ2-1, with TRBD2 matching 10 bases. The CDR3 totals 15 residues. After removal of 3 bases from V and 4 bases from J, the junction contained 4 bases not matched to a gene. Germline assignment: CDR1 SGHNT and CDR2 YYREEE (reference sequence). The chain's CDR3 is CASSSGTSVYNEQFF. DNA of the CDR3: TGTGCCAGCAGCTCCGGGACTAGCGTTTACAATGAGCAGTTCTTC.

V gene TRBV19 combines with J gene TRBJ1-2, with D possibly TRBD1 on 5 matching bases. Germline V CDR1 and CDR2: LNHDA, SQIVND (reference sequence). The CDR3 runs 17 residues. Trimming removed 2 bases from V and 1 base from J, with 17 bases in between. The CDR3 nucleotides are TGTGCCAGTAGTATAATGCGGCACAGGCGAAATAACTATGGCTACACCTTC. Encoded protein: CASSIMRHRRNNYGYTF. The full variable domain, in which reference TRBV19 and TRBJ1-2 provide the parts outside the CDR3, is DGGITQSPKYLFRKEGQNVTLSCEQNLNHDAMYWYRQDPGQGLRLIYYSQIVNDFQKGDIAEGYSVSREKKESFPLTVTSAQKNPTAFYLCASSIMRHRRNNYGYTFGSGTRLTVV.

V usage is TRBV4-3 and J usage is TRBJ1-6; D is possibly TRBD1 (6 bases). With 0 bases removed from V and 8 bases from J, the gap between germline ends came to 8 bases. Germline V gives CDR1 LGHNA, CDR2 YSLEER. This CDR3 has 14 amino acids. The CDR3 region is CASSQDQGYSPLHF. DNA of the CDR3: TGCGCCAGCAGCCAAGATCAGGGGTATTCACCCCTCCACTTT.

The V gene is TRBV7-3, the J gene TRBJ2-1; 8 bases are shared with TRBD1. The CDR3 length is 14 residues. Germline values: CDR1 SGHTA, CDR2 FQGTGA. J was trimmed by 3 bases and V by 2 bases; bases with no gene match: 0. The DNA of the CDR3 is TGTGCCAGCAGCTTAGACAGGGGCTACAATGAGCAGTTCTTC. Its protein is CASSLDRGYNEQFF.

This clone has a single count. The chain joins TRBV6-5 to TRBJ2-1; 7 bases fit TRBD2. This CDR3 is 15 amino acids long. Germline values: CDR1 MNHEY, CDR2 SVGAGI. The V and J ends lost 6 bases and 6 bases, in that order; junction bases with no gene match: 11. Here the CDR3 reads CASSLAGTAGNEQFF. The CDR3 nucleotides are TGTGCCAGCAGCTTAGCGGGCACAGCCGGCAATGAGCAGTTCTTC.

J is TRBJ2-1 and V is TRBV4-3; tentative D call: TRBD2 (5 bases). Germline V lookup: CDR1 LGHNA, CDR2 YSLEER. The CDR3 runs 17 residues. V lost 3 bases and J 4 bases, leaving 19 bases between the germline ends. CDR3 amino acids: CASSQDSTARRYNEQFF. CDR3 nucleotide sequence: TGCGCCAGCAGCCAGGACTCTACGGCCCGAAGGTACAATGAGCAGTTCTTC.